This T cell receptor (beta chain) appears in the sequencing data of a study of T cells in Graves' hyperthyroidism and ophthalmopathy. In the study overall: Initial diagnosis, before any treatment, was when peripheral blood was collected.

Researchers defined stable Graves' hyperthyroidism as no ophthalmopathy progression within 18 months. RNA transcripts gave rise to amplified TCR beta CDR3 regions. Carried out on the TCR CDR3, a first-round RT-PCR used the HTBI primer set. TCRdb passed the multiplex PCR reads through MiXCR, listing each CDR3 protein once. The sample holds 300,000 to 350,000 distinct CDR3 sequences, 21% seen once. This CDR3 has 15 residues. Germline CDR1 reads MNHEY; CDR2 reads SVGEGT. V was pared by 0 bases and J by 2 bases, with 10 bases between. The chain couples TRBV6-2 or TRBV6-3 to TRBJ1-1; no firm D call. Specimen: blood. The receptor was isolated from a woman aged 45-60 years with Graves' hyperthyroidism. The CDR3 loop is CASSYSSKGNTEAFF. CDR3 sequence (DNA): TGTGCCAGCAGTTACTCGTCAAAGGGAAACACTGAAGCTTTCTTT.